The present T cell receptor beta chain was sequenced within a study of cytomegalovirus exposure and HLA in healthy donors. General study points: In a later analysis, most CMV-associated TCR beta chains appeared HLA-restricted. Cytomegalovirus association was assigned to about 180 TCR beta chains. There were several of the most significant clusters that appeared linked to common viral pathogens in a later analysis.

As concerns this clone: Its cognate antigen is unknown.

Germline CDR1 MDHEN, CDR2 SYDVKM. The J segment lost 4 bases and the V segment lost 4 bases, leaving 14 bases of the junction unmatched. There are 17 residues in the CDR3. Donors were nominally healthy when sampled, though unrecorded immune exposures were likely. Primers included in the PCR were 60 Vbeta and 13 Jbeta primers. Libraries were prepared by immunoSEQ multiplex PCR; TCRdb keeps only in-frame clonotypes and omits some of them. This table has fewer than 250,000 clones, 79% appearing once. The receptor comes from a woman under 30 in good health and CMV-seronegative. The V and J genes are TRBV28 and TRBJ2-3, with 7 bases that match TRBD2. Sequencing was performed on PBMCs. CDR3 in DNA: TGTGCCAGCAGTTGGACCTCGCCAGGACTAGTGGCAGATACGCAGTATTTT. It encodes CASSWTSPGLVADTQYF.